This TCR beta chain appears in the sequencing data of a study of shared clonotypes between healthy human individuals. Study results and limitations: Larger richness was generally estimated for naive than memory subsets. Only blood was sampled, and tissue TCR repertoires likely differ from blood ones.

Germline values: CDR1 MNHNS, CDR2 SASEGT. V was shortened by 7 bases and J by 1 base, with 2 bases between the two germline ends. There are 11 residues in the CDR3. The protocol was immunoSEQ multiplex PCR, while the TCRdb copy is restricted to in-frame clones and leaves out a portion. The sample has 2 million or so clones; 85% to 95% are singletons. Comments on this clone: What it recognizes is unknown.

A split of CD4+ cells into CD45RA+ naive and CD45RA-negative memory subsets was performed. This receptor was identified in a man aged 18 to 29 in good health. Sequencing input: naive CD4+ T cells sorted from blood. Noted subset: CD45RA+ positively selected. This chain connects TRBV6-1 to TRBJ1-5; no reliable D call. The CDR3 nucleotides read TGTGCCAGCATGAGCAATCAGCCCCAGCATTTT. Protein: CASMSNQPQHF.